This T cell receptor beta chain was captured by sequencing in a study of PD-L1 blockade in urothelial cancer (dated by TCRdb to between 2016 and 2019). In the study overall: Every patient began therapy at some point between 2013 and 2015 and was given atezolizumab 1,200 mg intravenously every 3 weeks. Durable clinical benefit was defined as a progression-free survival longer than 6 months, and TCR features were additionally tested against progression-free survival and overall survival. In the same patients, pretreatment tumors underwent whole exome sequencing and RNA sequencing in addition to TCR sequencing. Blood samples gave median yields of approximately 130,000 T cells and 82,636 unique TCRs, along with a median clonality of around 0.08. An ECOG performance status of 0 or 1 was recorded for the patients, and 0 to 3 prior chemotherapy regimens had been received by the patients. Blood samples were analyzed at 3 weeks after treatment start (second dose) and at 6 weeks after treatment start. About 85% of the 29 patients were identified as males with urothelial cancer of bladder origin, and a prior smoking history was reported by 18 of 29 patients. An exploratory multi-omic analysis was conducted of the somatic, immune and clinical correlates of response to PD-L1 blockade with atezolizumab in urothelial cancer. Some ten patients reached durable clinical benefit, while about 19 patients did not. Pretreatment tumor samples, along with matched peripheral blood collected serially before and after atezolizumab treatment, underwent TCR sequencing. Pretreatment blood TCR-seq was available for around 29 patients, at least one posttreatment blood collection was obtained for 24 patients, and tumor TCR-seq was available for 24 patients.

In the case of this clone: No antigen is known for it. Base qualities were left out, and no much larger clone turns up one base away.

The sample's time point label, in plain terms: pretreatment peripheral blood. A total of under 35 patients with locally advanced or metastatic urothelial carcinoma, treated at Memorial Sloan Kettering on a trial protocol, made up the cohort. Peripheral blood mononuclear cells were collected pretreatment and during treatment, with between 1 and 8 total time points per patient. The Qiagen DNeasy Blood extraction kit was used to purify genomic DNA from total PBMCs and tumor samples. PBMCs were collected pretreatment and during treatment, and were isolated and stored as previously described. Counted from cysteine to phenylalanine, this CDR3 has 13 amino acids. Only CDR3 DNA remains: 39 bases, in frame from the first base. Relative to germline, V is missing 4 bases and J is missing 6 bases, with 7 bases of the junction outside any gene match. Based on the germline V gene (reference sequence), the CDR1 and CDR2 sequences are GTSNPN and SVGIG.

What the study reported, not specific to this receptor: Small sample size (n ≈ 29) and many exploratory analyses mean the results are intended to be hypothesis-generating. Patients with durable benefit showed greater expansion of tumor-associated TCR clones in peripheral blood 3 weeks after starting treatment (n ≈ 23, p = 0.022). A pretreatment peripheral blood TCR clonality below the median was linked to improved progression-free and overall survival.

Each PCR received spiked-in synthetic TCR analog templates so that absolute template abundance could be estimated from read counts. The immunoSEQ assay was used to amplify TCRbeta CDR3 regions from genomic DNA with bias-controlled V and J gene primers. Sequencing of rearranged TCRbeta segments was done at approximately 20X coverage. Per the original workflow: Sequencing errors were corrected by clustering and CDR3s were annotated against IMGT to assign V, D and J genes. Only productive TCRbeta rearrangements were used in downstream analyses, excluding out-of-frame or stop-codon sequences. Clonality was calculated as one minus the Shannon entropy normalized by the log of the number of unique productive sequences. Fisher's exact test with Benjamini-Hochberg correction, using a cutoff of adjusted p below 0.01, was how clones that differed between time points or between blood and tumor were identified. Imported from immuneACCESS, the table was reduced by TCRdb to in-frame sequences with V and J called. These copies leave out some clones; in studies compared against another copy, an unresolved V gene accounts for under half, and the cause of the remainder is not known. V, J and clone size are taken as reported in that table, and D and trimming were inferred from the DNA itself. This sample is represented by about 95,000 clones; around 90% of them were singletons. Around 1.5% of the sample belongs to the ten largest clones.

The sequence is built from TRBV30 and TRBJ2-7, with 9 central nucleotides matching TRBD2. The sequence derives from a man aged 55 to 69 with urothelial cancer. Source: PBMCs, taken around atezolizumab (anti-PD-L1) treatment. The encoded CDR3 is CAWKVAGVAEQYF. The DNA sequence is TGTGCCTGGAAAGTAGCGGGAGTTGCCGAGCAGTACTTC.